The rows below give T cell receptor beta chains drawn from one sample of a study of blood T cells in healthy people across ages. TCRdb re-called the 5' RACE reads with MiXCR, one entry per CDR3 protein. The sample includes 780,000 or so distinct CDR3 sequences, roughly 25% seen only once; the top ten take roughly 3.8%. These data also featured in a second study, about T cells of mothers and their children.

Sequenced sample: blood. These receptor sequences come from a boy younger than 18 in good health. CDR3s include the opening cysteine and the closing phenylalanine or tryptophan. A D gene is named only where the DNA matches it firmly. Only part of the rows carry a size: once, few, many, or a class if the clone is expanded.

TGTGCCACCAGCAGAGATCGGGACAGTCCCTGGGCTGACTATGGCTACACCTTC CATSRDRDSPWADYGYTF TRBJ1-2 TRBD1 few 18 TRBV15
TGCAGTGCTAGAGATAGACTAGCGGGAACGCTCGGCGAGCAGTTCTTC CSARDRLAGTLGEQFF TRBJ2-1 TRBD2 . 16 TRBV20-1
TGTGCCAGCAGCTTCGAAGGGGGGGAGACTGAAGCTTTCTTT CASSFEGGETEAFF TRBJ1-1 . . 14 TRBV7-9
TGTGCCAGCAGTTACAGGCTAGCTGGGGGTTTGGAGACCCAGTACTTC CASSYRLAGGLETQYF TRBJ2-5 . . 16 TRBV6-2/TRBV6-3
TGTGCCAGCAGTGAGCAGGGAGGCTTCAATCAGCCCCAGCATTTT CASSEQGGFNQPQHF TRBJ1-5 . few 15 TRBV2
TGCGCCAGCAGCCAAGATAAAACTAGCTACTACGAGCAGTACTTC CASSQDKTSYYEQYF TRBJ2-7 . few 15 TRBV4-1
TGTGCCAGCAGCTTTCCCCAGGGGGACATGAACACTGAAGCTTTCTTT CASSFPQGDMNTEAFF TRBJ1-1 TRBD1 . 16 TRBV5-4
TGTGCCAGCAGCCTGACTAGTGCCTACGAGCAGTACTTC CASSLTSAYEQYF TRBJ2-7 . few 13 TRBV28
TGTGCCAGCAGCCAAGGAGGACTAGCGGGAGAAGAGACCCAGTACTTC CASSQGGLAGEETQYF TRBJ2-5 TRBD2 few 16 TRBV12-3/TRBV12-4
TGTGCCGGCAGCCAGGTTGTGGAGGAGACCCAGTACTTC CAGSQVVEETQYF TRBJ2-5 . few 13 TRBV14
TGTGCCAGCAGCTCCACAGGGTACGGGCGAGATACGCAGTATTTT CASSSTGYGRDTQYF TRBJ2-3 . . 15 TRBV7-3
TGTGCCACCAGTCTAGCGGGAGACTACAATGAGCAGTTCTTC CATSLAGDYNEQFF TRBJ2-1 TRBD2 . 14 TRBV24-1
TGCAGCGTTGAAGACACCCGCTCCTACAATGAGCAGTTCTTC CSVEDTRSYNEQFF TRBJ2-1 . few 14 TRBV29-1